One sample yielded the 11 T cell receptor beta chains listed below, sequenced in a study of cytomegalovirus exposure and HLA in healthy donors. The PCR was carried out with 60 Vbeta primers and 13 Jbeta primers. Sequencing was performed with immunoSEQ multiplex PCR; in TCRdb, only in-frame clones are kept and a portion is missing. The sample contains roughly 190,000 clones, 80% to 85% of which appear only once. Sample: PBMCs. These receptors were taken from a woman aged 35 to 49 in good health and CMV-seronegative.

In the case of this clone: The germline gene is not matched at one end of the junction; a read error may be the cause. The chain uses TRBV7-7 and TRBJ1-1, with D unresolved. Germline V lookup: CDR1 SSHAT, CDR2 FNYEAQ (reference sequence). The CDR3 extends over 13 amino acids. The CDR3 DNA reads as TGTGCTAGCAGCTTAGGTCCCGGGTCTGAAGCTTTCTTT. Protein product: CASSLGPGSEAFF.

The V gene is TRBV25-1, the J gene TRBJ2-5; tentative D call: TRBD2 (7 bases). The better agreement between TRBJ2-7 and the DNA end casts doubt on the J call. The CDR3 runs 13 residues. Germline assignment: CDR1 MGHDK and CDR2 SYGVNS. Written as DNA, the CDR3 is TGTGCCAGCAGTCCCCGAGGGGGGGACGAGCAGTACTTC. Its protein product is CASSPRGGDEQYF.

A few counts support this clone. The rearrangement links TRBV6-1 to TRBJ2-7; 7 bases match TRBD2. This CDR3 is 14 amino acids long. Germline-derived CDR1 and CDR2 are MNHNS and SASEGT. Germline trimming cut 5 bases from V and 7 bases from J; bases unmatched to any gene: 11. The CDR3 loop is CASSRTREIGEQYF. For the CDR3, the DNA is TGTGCCAGCAGTCGGACTAGGGAGATTGGGGAGCAGTACTTC.

The V call is TRBV28, the J call TRBJ2-5, with D hard to call. CDR1 MDHEN and CDR2 SYDVKM come from the germline V gene. V was trimmed by 5 bases and J by 9 bases, leaving 10 bases between them. There are 11 residues in the CDR3. CDR3 sequence: CASSPRPAQYF. The DNA for the CDR3 is TGTGCCAGCAGTCCTCGTCCGGCCCAGTACTTC. Supplemented by reference TRBV28 and TRBJ2-5, the full variable domain reads DVKVTQSSRYLVKRTGEKVFLECVQDMDHENMFWYRQDPGLGLRLIYFSYDVKMKEKGDIPEGYSVSREKKERFSLILESASTNQTSMYLCASSPRPAQYFGPGTRLLVL.

This clone has a handful of counts. The chain has TRBV9 and TRBJ2-5; the D is unclear. Germline assignment: CDR1 SGDLS and CDR2 YYNGEE. This CDR3 comprises 14 residues. V was cut by 1 base and J by 1 base, with 8 bases left in between. CDR3 DNA: TGTGCCAGCAGCGTAATGGTTAGCCAAGAGACCCAGTACTTC. Translation gives CASSVMVSQETQYF.

Worth noting for this clone: Relative to the germline gene, one junction end is altered; a read error may explain this. V is TRBV7-9 and J is TRBJ2-2; the D is unclear. This CDR3 region has 14 residues. Germline V lookup: CDR1 SEHNR, CDR2 FQNEAQ (reference sequence). CDR3 in amino acids: CSSSLAVNTGELFF. As DNA, the CDR3 is TGTTCCAGCAGCCTGGCCGTCAACACCGGGGAGCTGTTTTTT.

This clone is a singleton in its sample. This sequence joins TRBV7-9 and TRBJ1-2; 7 bases are shared with TRBD1. Trimming cost V 11 bases and J 1 base; bases outside gene matches: 10. This CDR3 region has 14 residues. Per the germline V gene, CDR1 is SEHNR and CDR2 is FQNEAQ (reference sequence). For the CDR3, the DNA is TGTGCCTGCTCCGGGACAGCTATTAACTATGGCTACACCTTC. It translates to CACSGTAINYGYTF.

The chain employs TRBV19 and TRBJ1-4; D gene unclear. V dropped 5 bases and J dropped 6 bases, with 16 bases sitting between them. The CDR3 runs to 15 residues. Germline-derived CDR1 and CDR2 are LNHDA and SQIVND (reference sequence). CDR3 residues: CASSYRSLIDEKLFF. The CDR3 DNA reads as TGTGCCAGTAGTTACAGATCCTTAATAGATGAAAAACTGTTTTTT.

This chain joins TRBV6-5 and TRBJ1-6; D is uncertain. The CDR3 spans 16 residues. The germline V and J ends were trimmed by 0 bases and 10 bases, with 16 bases remaining between them. Germline values: CDR1 MNHEY, CDR2 SVGAGI. The CDR3 loop is CASSYSNAGLRSPLHF. CDR3 sequence (DNA): TGTGCCAGCAGTTACTCGAACGCAGGACTCAGGTCACCCCTCCACTTT.

CDR3 nucleotide sequence: TGTGCCAGCAGCCTCTTAGGGGACAGCTCATACAATGAGCAGTTCTTC. It codes for CASSLLGDSSYNEQFF. This chain connects TRBV7-3 to TRBJ2-1; 7 bases are a match to TRBD1. In germline, CDR1 is SGHTA, CDR2 FQGTGA. V lost 5 bases and J lost 4; bases outside the gene matches: 11. This CDR3 has 16 residues.

The chain has TRBV5-1 and TRBJ2-7; a weak D match, TRBD1 (5 bases). The CDR3 is made up of 12 amino acids. Germline CDR1 SGHRS, CDR2 YFSETQ. V lost 4 bases and J 3 bases, leaving 8 bases between the germline ends. CDR3 amino acids: CASSKDIYEQYF. DNA for the CDR3: TGCGCCAGCAGCAAGGACATCTACGAGCAGTACTTC.